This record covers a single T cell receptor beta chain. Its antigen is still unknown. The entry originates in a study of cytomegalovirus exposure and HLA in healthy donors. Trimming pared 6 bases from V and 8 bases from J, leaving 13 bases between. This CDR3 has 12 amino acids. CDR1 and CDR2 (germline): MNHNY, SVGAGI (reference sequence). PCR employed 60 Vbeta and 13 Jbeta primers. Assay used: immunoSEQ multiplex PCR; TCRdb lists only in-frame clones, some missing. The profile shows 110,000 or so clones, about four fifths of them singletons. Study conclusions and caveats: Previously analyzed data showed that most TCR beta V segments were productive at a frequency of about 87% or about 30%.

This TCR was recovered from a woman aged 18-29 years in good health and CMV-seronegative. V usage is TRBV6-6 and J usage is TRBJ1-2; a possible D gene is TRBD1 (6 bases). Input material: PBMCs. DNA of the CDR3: TGTGCCAGCAGCCCCGGGGGGGCCGGCTACACCTTC. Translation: CASSPGGAGYTF.